A single sample gave rise to the 14 T cell receptor beta chains below, sequenced in a study of response to subunit inactivated influenza vaccine (dated by TCRdb to about 2018). Libraries were constructed by RT-PCR. Sequenced using an Illumina HiSeq 2500. TCRdb reworked the public reads: Q25 trimming with fastp, MiXCR clone assembly, productive beta chains retained. Duplicate CDR3 protein sequences are folded into a single record with the most common DNA and genes. The sample has hundreds of thousands of distinct CDR3 sequences on record, 10% to 15% of them singletons. The ten top clones hold approximately 10% of the sample. The sequenced sample was PBMCs from blood, obtained on the day of vaccination. Source of these receptors: a man aged 45 to 65 who received an inactivated influenza vaccine. Donor details come from another sample of the same person, matched by shared clones.

The table lists this clonotype with a few counts. This chain uses TRBV20-1 with TRBJ2-2; 8 bases agree with TRBD2. CDR1 DFQATT and CDR2 SNEGSKA come from the germline V gene (reference sequence). This CDR3 contains 13 residues. V dropped 3 bases and J dropped 5; count of bases not matched to a gene: 2. DNA of the CDR3: TGCAGTGCTAGTAGCGGGGAGACCGGGGAGCTGTTTTTT. This translates into CSASSGETGELFF.

This clonotype was seen a handful of times. The CDR3 coding sequence is TGTGCCAGCAGTTTATCTAGCGGGAGTTACGAGCAGTACTTC. Encoded protein: CASSLSSGSYEQYF. This sequence joins TRBV12-3 or TRBV12-4 and TRBJ2-7; TRBD2 matches at 10 bases. With 2 bases clipped from V and 4 bases from J, the junction kept 2 bases outside the gene matches. The CDR3 has 14 residues.

This clonotype appeared a few times. The rearrangement uses TRBV20-1 and TRBJ1-1, with D uncertain. The germline gives CDR1 DFQATT, CDR2 SNEGSKA (reference sequence). The CDR3 is 13 amino acids. CDR3 region: CIHQTRVNTEAFF. The CDR3 nucleotides read TGCATACACCAAACAAGGGTGAACACTGAAGCTTTCTTT.

The chain has TRBV5-1 and TRBJ2-5; TRBD2 matches at 9 bases. The CDR3 is 15 residues long. Germline V CDR1 and CDR2: SGHRS, YFSETQ. V shed 0 bases, J shed 5 bases, and the junction held 5 bases outside the gene matches. The CDR3 loop reads CASSLVLAGLETQYF. DNA of the CDR3: TGCGCCAGCAGCTTGGTCCTAGCGGGACTGGAGACCCAGTACTTC.

CDR3 amino acids: CASSLVRVRASHGETQYF. CDR3 in DNA: TGTGCCAGCAGCTTAGTAAGAGTCAGGGCTTCTCATGGGGAGACCCAGTACTTC. This chain uses TRBV7-8 with TRBJ2-5, with TRBD1 as a possible D gene (5 bases). CDR1 and CDR2 from the germline V gene are SGHVS and FQNEAQ. Trimming stripped 1 base from V and 5 bases from J, with 23 bases between. The CDR3 is made up of 18 amino acids. Using reference TRBV7-8 and TRBJ2-5 for the parts outside the CDR3, the full variable domain is GAGVSQSPRYKVAKRGQDVALRCDPISGHVSLFWYQQALGQGPEFLTYFQNEAQLDKSGLPSDRFFAERPEGSVSTLKIQRTQQEDSAVYLCASSLVRVRASHGETQYFGPGTRLLVL.

The gene calls are TRBV28 and TRBJ2-5; no clear D. This CDR3 spans 15 amino acids. Germline lookup yields CDR1 MDHEN and CDR2 SYDVKM. Trimming left V 5 bases short and J 5 bases short, with 18 bases between. The CDR3 bases are TGTGCCAGCAGTCCAGCCGGTGCGGCCGGGGAGACCCAGTACTTC. Protein sequence: CASSPAGAAGETQYF. The full variable domain, its missing parts supplied by reference TRBV28 and TRBJ2-5, is DVKVTQSSRYLVKRTGEKVFLECVQDMDHENMFWYRQDPGLGLRLIYFSYDVKMKEKGDIPEGYSVSREKKERFSLILESASTNQTSMYLCASSPAGAAGETQYFGPGTRLLVL.

This clonotype was detected a few times. The chain has TRBV5-2 and TRBJ2-6; the table's D call, TRBD2, has no DNA check behind it. TRBV5-2 is a known pseudogene. There are 21 residues in the CDR3. CDR3 residues: CASTSLGLAGGINSGANVLTF. CDR3 in DNA: TGTGCCAGCACCTCTTTGGGCCTAGCGGGGGGGATAAACTCTGGGGCCAACGTCCTGACTTTC.

This clonotype was counted many times. V usage is TRBV20-1 and J usage is TRBJ2-2, with 10 bases aligning to TRBD2. The CDR3 has 15 amino acids. From germline, CDR1 is DFQATT and CDR2 SNEGSKA (reference sequence). V shed 4 bases and J 3 bases; nucleotides not matched to a gene: 5. The CDR3 loop reads CSAKRTSGDTGELFF. The CDR3 DNA reads TGCAGTGCTAAAAGGACTAGCGGAGACACCGGGGAGCTGTTTTTT.

The rearrangement links TRBV18 to TRBJ2-6; no reliable D call. V was trimmed by 3 bases and J by 0 bases, leaving 12 bases between them. Germline CDR1 KGHSH, CDR2 LQKENI. The CDR3 has 17 amino acids. CDR3 in DNA: TGTGCCAGCTCACCCGTCCTTGAGAGCTCTGGGGCCAACGTCCTGACTTTC. Its translation is CASSPVLESSGANVLTF.

The chain combines TRBV28 with TRBJ1-1; D not resolved. CDR1 MDHEN and CDR2 SYDVKM come from the germline V gene. Between the trimmed V and J ends, which lost 6 bases and 3 bases, there was a span of 14 bases. The CDR3 sequence is 14 residues long. The CDR3 reads CASSRSGSYTEAFF. The DNA for the CDR3 is TGTGCCAGCAGCAGGTCAGGCTCTTACACTGAAGCTTTCTTT.

This clonotype was detected ten times or more. The V and J genes are TRBV5-5 and TRBJ2-7; D may be TRBD1 (5 bases). Per the germline V gene, CDR1 is SGHKS and CDR2 is YYEKEE (reference sequence). This CDR3 contains 12 residues. Trimming took off 1 base at V and 6 bases at J, with 8 bases between the two ends. CDR3: CASSLPRAEQYF. In DNA, the CDR3 is TGTGCCAGCAGCTTGCCCAGGGCCGAGCAGTACTTC.

CDR3 sequence reads: CASPPGNTGELFF. CDR3 DNA sequence: TGCGCCAGCCCCCCGGGGAACACCGGGGAGCTGTTTTTT. The rearrangement links TRBV5-1 to TRBJ2-2; no clear D. V was pared by 7 bases and J by 1 base, with 8 bases between. CDR3 length: 13 amino acids. Germline V gene data show CDR1 as SGHRS and CDR2 as YFSETQ.

The chain combines TRBV20-1 with TRBJ2-1, with 7 bases fitting TRBD2. The CDR3 runs to 14 residues. The V gene's germline CDR1 is DFQATT and CDR2 SNEGSKA (reference sequence). Unmatched junction bases numbered 7, after V lost 1 base and J lost 7 bases. CDR3 sequence (DNA): TGCAGTGCTAGAGCGGGGGAGGGCCAGAATGAGCAGTTCTTC. This sequence encodes CSARAGEGQNEQFF.

This clonotype appeared many times. CDR3 DNA sequence: TGTGCCAGCAGTTTTGGGGGAACAACCGGGGAGCTGTTTTTT. Its translation: CASSFGGTTGELFF. The genes are TRBV12-3 or TRBV12-4 and TRBJ2-2; either TRBD1 or TRBD2 may supply D (5 bases each). V lost 3 bases, J lost 5 bases, and 10 bases lay in between. The CDR3 is 14 amino acids.